This T cell receptor (beta chain) was retrieved from a study of early T cells in non-severe SARS-CoV-2 infection. V was pared by 6 bases and J by 0 bases, with 17 bases between. Per the germline V gene, CDR1 is MNHEY and CDR2 is SVGEGT. CDR3 size: 16 residues. This clonotype was seen at least ten times. TCRdb re-derived calls from the 5' RACE reads in MiXCR, one entry per CDR3 protein. In the table there are 30,000 to 35,000 distinct CDR3 sequences, around 3.9% of which are singletons. The chain joins TRBV6-2 or TRBV6-3 to TRBJ1-1; D not certain. The source is an adult who was a healthcare worker with PCR-confirmed SARS-CoV-2 infection or an uninfected control (not recorded which). What was sequenced was whole blood. In DNA, the CDR3 is TGTGCCAGCAGCACAGACGGAGAACTCATGAACACTGAAGCTTTCTTT. The encoded protein is CASSTDGELMNTEAFF.